This T cell receptor (beta chain) was recorded in a study of OX40 agonist ivuxolimab in advanced cancers. At the level of the study: Ivuxolimab is a fully human IgG2 antibody that activates OX40 (CD134). Three patients responded partially, comprising one with hepatocellular carcinoma and two with cutaneous melanoma. The study's findings and limits: Certain nonresponding patients likewise had low normalized T-cell clonal expansion.

The investigators sampled blood at baseline, at cycle 4 day 1, and at cycle 7 day 1. About this clone itself: The antigen is not known.

Here immunoSEQ multiplex PCR was the method, and the copy in TCRdb shows in-frame clones only, minus some. Found here are about 15,000 clones, about four fifths of them singletons; the top ten hold less than 15%. This CDR3 spans 17 amino acids. V lost 5 bases and J 2 bases, leaving 18 bases between the germline ends. Looked up from germline, CDR1 is SGHTA and CDR2 is FQGNSA. Sequenced material: CD4+ or CD8+ T cells sorted from blood, taken in a trial of the OX40 agonist ivuxolimab. This TCR derives from an adult with an advanced solid tumor such as melanoma, head and neck, liver or kidney cancer. The rearrangement joins TRBV7-2 to TRBJ2-2; D remains unclear. CDR3 DNA sequence: TGTGCCAGCAGCCCCGAGAGTGCGGCCCTAAACACCGGGGAGCTGTTTTTT. Its translation is CASSPESAALNTGELFF.